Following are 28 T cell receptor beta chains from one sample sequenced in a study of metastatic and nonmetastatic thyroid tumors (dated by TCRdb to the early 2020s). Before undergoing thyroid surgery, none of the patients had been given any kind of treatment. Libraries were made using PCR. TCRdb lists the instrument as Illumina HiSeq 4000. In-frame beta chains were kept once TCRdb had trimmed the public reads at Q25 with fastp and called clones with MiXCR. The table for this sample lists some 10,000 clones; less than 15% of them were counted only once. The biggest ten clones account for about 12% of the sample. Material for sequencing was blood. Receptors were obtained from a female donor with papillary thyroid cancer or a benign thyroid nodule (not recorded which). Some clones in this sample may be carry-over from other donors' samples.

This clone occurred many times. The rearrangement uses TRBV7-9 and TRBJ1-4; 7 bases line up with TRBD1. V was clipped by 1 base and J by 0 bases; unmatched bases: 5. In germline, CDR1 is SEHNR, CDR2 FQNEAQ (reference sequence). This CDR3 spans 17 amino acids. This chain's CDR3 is CASSLGQGFSTNEKLFF. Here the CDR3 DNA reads TGTGCCAGCAGCTTAGGACAGGGCTTTTCAACTAATGAAAAACTGTTTTTT.

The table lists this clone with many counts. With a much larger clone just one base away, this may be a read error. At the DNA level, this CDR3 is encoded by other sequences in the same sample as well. This CDR3 is CASSQVGHSYEQYF. The CDR3 DNA follows: TGTGCCAGCAGCCAAGTGGGGCACTCCTACGAGCAGTACTTC. The V and J genes are TRBV3-1 and TRBJ2-7; D is perhaps TRBD1 (5 bases). The CDR3 has 14 amino acids. Between the trimmed V and J ends, which lost 1 base and 0 bases, there was a span of 7 bases. Germline CDR1 reads LGHDT; CDR2 reads YNNKEL (reference sequence).

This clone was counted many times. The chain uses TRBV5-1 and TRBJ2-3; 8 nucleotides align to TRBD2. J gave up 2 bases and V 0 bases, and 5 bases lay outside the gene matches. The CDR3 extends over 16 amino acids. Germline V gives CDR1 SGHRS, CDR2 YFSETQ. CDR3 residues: CASSLAGRGATDTQYF. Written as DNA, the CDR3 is TGCGCCAGCAGCTTGGCCGGGCGGGGGGCCACAGATACGCAGTATTTT.

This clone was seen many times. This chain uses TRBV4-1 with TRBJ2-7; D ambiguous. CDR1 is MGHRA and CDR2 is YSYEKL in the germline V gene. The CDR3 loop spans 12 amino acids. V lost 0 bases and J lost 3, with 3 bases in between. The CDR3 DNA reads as TGCGCCAGCAGCCAAGACCTCTACGAGCAGTACTTC. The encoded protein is CASSQDLYEQYF.

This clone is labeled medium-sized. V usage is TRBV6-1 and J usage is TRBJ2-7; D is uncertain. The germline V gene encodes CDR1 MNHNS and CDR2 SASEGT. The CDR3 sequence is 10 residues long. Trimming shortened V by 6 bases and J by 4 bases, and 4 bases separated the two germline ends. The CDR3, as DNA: TGTGCCAGCAGCCAGTACGAGCAGTACTTC. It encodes CASSQYEQYF.

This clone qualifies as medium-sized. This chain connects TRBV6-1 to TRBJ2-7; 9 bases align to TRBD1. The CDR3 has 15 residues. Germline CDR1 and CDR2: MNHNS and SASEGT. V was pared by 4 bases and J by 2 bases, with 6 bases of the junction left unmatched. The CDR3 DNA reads TGTGCCAGCAGTGTCTTACGGACAGGGGCCTACGAGCAGTACTTC. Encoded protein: CASSVLRTGAYEQYF.

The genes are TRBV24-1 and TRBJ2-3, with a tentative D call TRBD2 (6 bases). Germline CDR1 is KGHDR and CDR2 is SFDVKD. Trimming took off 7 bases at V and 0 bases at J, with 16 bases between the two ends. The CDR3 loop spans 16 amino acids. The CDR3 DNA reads TGTGCCACCAGCCTCGCCGGGACTCCTAGCACAGATACGCAGTATTTT. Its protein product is CATSLAGTPSTDTQYF.

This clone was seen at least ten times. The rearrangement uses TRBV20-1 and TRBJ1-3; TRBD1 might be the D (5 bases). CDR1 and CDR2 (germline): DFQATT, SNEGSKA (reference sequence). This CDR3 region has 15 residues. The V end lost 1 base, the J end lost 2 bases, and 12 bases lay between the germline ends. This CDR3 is CSARANTGTGNTIYF. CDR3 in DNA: TGCAGTGCTAGAGCCAATACAGGAACTGGAAACACCATATATTTT.

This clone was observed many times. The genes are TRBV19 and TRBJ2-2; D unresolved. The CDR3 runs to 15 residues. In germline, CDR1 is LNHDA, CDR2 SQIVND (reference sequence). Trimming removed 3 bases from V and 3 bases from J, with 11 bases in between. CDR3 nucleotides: TGTGCCAGTAGTATCCTCGGCGCTTACACCGGGGAGCTGTTTTTT. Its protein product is CASSILGAYTGELFF.

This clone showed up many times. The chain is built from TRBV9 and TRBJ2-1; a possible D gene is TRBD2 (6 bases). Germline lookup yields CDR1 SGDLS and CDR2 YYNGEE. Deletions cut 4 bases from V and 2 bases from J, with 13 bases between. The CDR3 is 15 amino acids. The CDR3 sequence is CASSLRSGPYNEQFF. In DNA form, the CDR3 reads TGTGCCAGCAGCCTCCGAAGCGGGCCCTACAATGAGCAGTTCTTC. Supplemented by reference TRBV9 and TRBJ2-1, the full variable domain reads DSGVTQTPKHLITATGQRVTLRCSPRSGDLSVYWYQQSLDQGLQFLIQYYNGEERAKGNILERFSAQQFPDLHSELNLSSLELGDSALYFCASSLRSGPYNEQFFGPGTRLTVL.

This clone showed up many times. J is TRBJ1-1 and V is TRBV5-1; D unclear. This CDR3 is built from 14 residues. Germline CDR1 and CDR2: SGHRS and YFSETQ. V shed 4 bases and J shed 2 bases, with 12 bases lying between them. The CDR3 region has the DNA TGCGCCAGCAGCACCTCGACACATAACACTGAAGCTTTCTTT. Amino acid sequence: CASSTSTHNTEAFF.

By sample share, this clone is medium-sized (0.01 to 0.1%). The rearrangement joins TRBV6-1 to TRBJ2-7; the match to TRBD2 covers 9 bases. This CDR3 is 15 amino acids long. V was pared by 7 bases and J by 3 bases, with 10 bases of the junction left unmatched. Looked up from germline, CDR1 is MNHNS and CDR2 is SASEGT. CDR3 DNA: TGTGCCAGCATATGCGGGACTAGCAAGAACTACGAGCAGTACTTC. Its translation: CASICGTSKNYEQYF.

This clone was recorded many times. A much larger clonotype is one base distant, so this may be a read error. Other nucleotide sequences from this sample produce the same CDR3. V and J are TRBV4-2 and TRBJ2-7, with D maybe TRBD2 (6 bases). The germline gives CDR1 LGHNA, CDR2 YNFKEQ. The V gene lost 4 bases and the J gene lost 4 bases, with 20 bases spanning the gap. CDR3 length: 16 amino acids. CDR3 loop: CASSLQGTGDPYEQYF. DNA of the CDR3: TGTGCCAGCAGCCTACAAGGGACGGGGGACCCTTACGAGCAGTACTTC.

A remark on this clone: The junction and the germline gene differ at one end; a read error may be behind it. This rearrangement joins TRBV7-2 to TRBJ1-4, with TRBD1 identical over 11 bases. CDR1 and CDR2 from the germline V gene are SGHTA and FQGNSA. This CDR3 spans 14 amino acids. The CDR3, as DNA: TGTGCCAGCATCTCGGGACAGGGGGAAGAAAAACCGTTTTTT. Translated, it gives CASISGQGEEKPFF.

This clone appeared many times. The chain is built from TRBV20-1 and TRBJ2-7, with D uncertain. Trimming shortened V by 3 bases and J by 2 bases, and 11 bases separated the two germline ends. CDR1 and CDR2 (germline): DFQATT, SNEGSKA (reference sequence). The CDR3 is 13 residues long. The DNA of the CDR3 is TGCAGTGCTAGCCACGGGTCCACCTACGAGCAGTACTTC. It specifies CSASHGSTYEQYF.

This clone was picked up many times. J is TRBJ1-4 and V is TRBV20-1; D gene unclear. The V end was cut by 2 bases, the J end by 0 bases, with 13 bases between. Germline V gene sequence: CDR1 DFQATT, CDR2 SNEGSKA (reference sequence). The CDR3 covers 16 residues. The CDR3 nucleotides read TGCAGTGCTAGACTAACGAGACAAGCAACTAATGAAAAACTGTTTTTT. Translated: CSARLTRQATNEKLFF.

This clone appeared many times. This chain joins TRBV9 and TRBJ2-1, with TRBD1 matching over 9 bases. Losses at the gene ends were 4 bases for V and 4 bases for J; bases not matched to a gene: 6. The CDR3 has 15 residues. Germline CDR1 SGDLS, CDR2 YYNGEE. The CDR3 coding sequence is TGTGCCAGCAGCCCCGGGACAGGGCGTTACAATGAGCAGTTCTTC. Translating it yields CASSPGTGRYNEQFF.

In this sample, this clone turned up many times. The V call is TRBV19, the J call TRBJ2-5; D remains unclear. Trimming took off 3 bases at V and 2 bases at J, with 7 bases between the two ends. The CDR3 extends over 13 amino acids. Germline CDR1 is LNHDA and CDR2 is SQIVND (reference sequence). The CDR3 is CASSIIVQETQYF. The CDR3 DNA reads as TGTGCCAGTAGTATTATCGTACAAGAGACCCAGTACTTC.

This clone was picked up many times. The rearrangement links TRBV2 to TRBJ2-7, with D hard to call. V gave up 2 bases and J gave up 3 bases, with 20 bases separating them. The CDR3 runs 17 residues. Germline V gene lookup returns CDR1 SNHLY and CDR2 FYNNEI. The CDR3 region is CASSEFPPRQEIYEQYF. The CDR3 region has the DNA TGTGCCAGCAGTGAATTTCCCCCCCGCCAGGAAATCTACGAGCAGTACTTC.

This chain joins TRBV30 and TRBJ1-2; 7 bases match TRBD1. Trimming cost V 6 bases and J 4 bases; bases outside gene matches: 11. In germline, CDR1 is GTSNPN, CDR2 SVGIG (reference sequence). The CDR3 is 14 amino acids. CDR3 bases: TGTGCCTGCCACACACAGGGGTGGGTCTATGGCTACACCTTC. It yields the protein CACHTQGWVYGYTF. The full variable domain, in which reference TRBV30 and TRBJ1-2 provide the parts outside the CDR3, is SQTIHQWPATLVQPVGSPLSLECTVEGTSNPNLYWYRQAAGRGLQLLFYSVGIGQISSEVPQNLSASRPQDRQFILSSKKLLLSDSGFYLCACHTQGWVYGYTFGSGTRLTVV.

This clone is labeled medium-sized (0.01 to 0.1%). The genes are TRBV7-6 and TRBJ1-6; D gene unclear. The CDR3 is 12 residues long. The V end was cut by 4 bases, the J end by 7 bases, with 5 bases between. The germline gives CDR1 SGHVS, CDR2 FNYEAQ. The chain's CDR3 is CASSSRNSPLHF. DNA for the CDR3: TGTGCCAGCAGCTCCCGGAATTCACCCCTCCACTTT.

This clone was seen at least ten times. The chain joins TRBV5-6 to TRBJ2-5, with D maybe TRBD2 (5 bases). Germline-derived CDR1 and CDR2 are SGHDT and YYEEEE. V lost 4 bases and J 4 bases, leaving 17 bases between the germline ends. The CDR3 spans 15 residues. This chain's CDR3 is CASSPSRDWGETQYF. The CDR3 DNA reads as TGTGCCAGCAGCCCAAGTCGGGATTGGGGAGAGACCCAGTACTTC. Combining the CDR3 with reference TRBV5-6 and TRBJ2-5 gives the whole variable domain DAGVTQSPTHLIKTRGQQVTLRCSPKSGHDTVSWYQQALGQGPQFIFQYYEEEERQRGNFPDRFSGHQFPNYSSELNVNALLLGDSALYLCASSPSRDWGETQYFGPGTRLLVL.

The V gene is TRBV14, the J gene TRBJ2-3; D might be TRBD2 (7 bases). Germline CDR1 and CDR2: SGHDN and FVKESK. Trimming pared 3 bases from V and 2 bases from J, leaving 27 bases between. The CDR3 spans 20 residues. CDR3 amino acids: CASSQEGGIIAGDLTDTQYF. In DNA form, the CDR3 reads TGTGCCAGCAGCCAGGAGGGGGGGATTATAGCTGGGGACCTCACAGATACGCAGTATTTT.

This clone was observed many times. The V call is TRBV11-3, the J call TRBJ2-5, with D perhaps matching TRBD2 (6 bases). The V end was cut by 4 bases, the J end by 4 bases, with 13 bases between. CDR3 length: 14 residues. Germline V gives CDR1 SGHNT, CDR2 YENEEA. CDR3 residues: CASSSGSRGETQYF. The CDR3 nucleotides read TGTGCCAGCAGCTCCGGGAGTAGGGGAGAGACCCAGTACTTC.

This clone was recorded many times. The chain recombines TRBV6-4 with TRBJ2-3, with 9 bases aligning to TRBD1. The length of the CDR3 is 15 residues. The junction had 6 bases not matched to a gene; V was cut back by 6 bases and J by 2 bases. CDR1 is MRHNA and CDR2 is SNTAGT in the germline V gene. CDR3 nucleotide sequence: TGTGCCAGCAGAAACAGGGGGCGAGACACAGATACGCAGTATTTT. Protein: CASRNRGRDTDTQYF.

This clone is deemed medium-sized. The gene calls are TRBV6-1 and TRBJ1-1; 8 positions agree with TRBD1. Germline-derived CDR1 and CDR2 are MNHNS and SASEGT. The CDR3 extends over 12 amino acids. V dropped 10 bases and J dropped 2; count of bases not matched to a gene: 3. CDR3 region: CATGQGNTEAFF. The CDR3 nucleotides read TGTGCCACCGGACAGGGAAACACTGAAGCTTTCTTT.

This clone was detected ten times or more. CDR3 in amino acids: CASYPSRARTDYGYTF. The DNA for the CDR3 is TGTGCCAGCTACCCCTCGAGGGCAAGGACGGACTATGGCTACACCTTC. The V and J genes are TRBV19 and TRBJ1-2, with no clear D. The germline V gene encodes CDR1 LNHDA and CDR2 SQIVND (reference sequence). The ends were cut back, 9 bases at V and 3 bases at J, with 23 bases in the middle. The CDR3 length is 16 residues.

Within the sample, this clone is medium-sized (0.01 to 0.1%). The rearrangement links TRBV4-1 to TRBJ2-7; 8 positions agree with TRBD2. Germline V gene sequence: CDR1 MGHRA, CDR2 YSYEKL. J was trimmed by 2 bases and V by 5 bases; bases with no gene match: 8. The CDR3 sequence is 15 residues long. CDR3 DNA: TGCGCCAGCAGCAAGAGCACAGCGGGGGCCTACGAGCAGTACTTC. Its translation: CASSKSTAGAYEQYF.